A selection of T cell receptor beta chains follows, all from one sample in a study of CD8 T cells in Susac syndrome. MiXCR, applied by TCRdb to the immunoSEQ multiplex PCR reads, yields one record per CDR3 protein. The table lists about 140,000 distinct CDR3 sequences, 85% to 95% of them singletons. Material: CD4+ T cells from PBMCs. The receptors originated from a human donor with Susac syndrome. Each CDR3 is given with its conserved first and last residue. The D gene is left open where the match is weak. Rows may omit the clone size; those that give it use once, few, many or a size class.

>TRBJ1-2|NA|TRBV25-1|TRBD1
CASNPSDRDDYGYTF
TGTGCCAGCAATCCTAGCGACAGGGATGACTATGGCTACACCTTC
>TRBJ2-7|NA|TRBV4-1|TRBD2
CASSQDRRGGGYEQYF
TGCGCCAGCAGCCAAGATCGACGGGGGGGCGGCTACGAGCAGTACTTC
>TRBJ2-7|NA|TRBV30|NA
CAWRVVRLRSYEQYF
TGTGCCTGGAGAGTTGTGCGACTGAGGTCCTACGAGCAGTACTTC
>TRBJ1-6|NA|TRBV19|NA
CASSLVRAGLNSPLHF
TGTGCCAGTAGCCTTGTCAGGGCCGGGCTTAATTCACCCCTCCACTTT
>TRBJ1-6|NA|TRBV12-3/TRBV12-4|NA
CASSFGEWGSPLHF
TGTGCCAGCAGTTTCGGGGAATGGGGTTCACCCCTCCACTTT
>TRBJ1-2|NA|TRBV4-1|NA
CASSHYSGYTF
TGCGCCAGCAGCCACTATAGTGGCTACACCTTC
>TRBJ2-5|NA|TRBV9|NA
CASSPSRGEGKTQYF
TGTGCCAGCAGCCCCTCAAGGGGGGAAGGGAAGACCCAGTACTTC
>TRBJ1-2|NA|TRBV10-3|TRBD1
CAIFQGAGYGYTF
TGTGCCATCTTCCAGGGGGCCGGCTATGGCTACACCTTC
>TRBJ2-2|once|TRBV2|NA
CASSVGGRLFF
TGTGCCAGCAGTGTGGGGGGAAGGCTGTTTTTT
>TRBJ1-1|NA|TRBV5-1|NA
CASSLSRGVGTEAFF
TGCGCCAGCAGCTTGTCAAGAGGGGTGGGCACTGAAGCTTTCTTT
>TRBJ2-7|NA|TRBV3-1|NA
CASSHELEQYF
TGTGCCAGCAGCCATGAACTCGAGCAGTACTTC
>TRBJ1-3|NA|TRBV6-1|TRBD1
CASTDRPGQSQSSSGNTIYF
TGTGCCAGCACCGACAGGCCGGGACAGAGCCAGTCTTCCTCTGGAAACACCATATATTTT
>TRBJ2-7|NA|TRBV4-1|TRBD2
CASSLRLAGADEQYF
TGCGCCAGCAGCCTGCGGCTAGCGGGGGCGGACGAGCAGTACTTC
>TRBJ2-4|NA|TRBV6-5|NA
CASSQGGIQYF
TGTGCCAGCAGCCAAGGGGGGATTCAGTACTTC
>TRBJ1-2|NA|TRBV30|NA
CAWSHPGYGYTF
TGTGCCTGGAGCCACCCGGGCTATGGCTACACCTTC
>TRBJ1-2|NA|TRBV4-2|NA
CASSHLFRSDYGYTF
TGTGCCAGCAGCCATTTGTTTCGGTCAGACTATGGCTACACCTTC
>TRBJ1-5|NA|TRBV12-3/TRBV12-4|NA
CASRTTGGHSNQPQHF
TGTGCCAGCCGTACGACAGGAGGTCATAGCAATCAGCCCCAGCATTTT